Listed here are 2 T cell receptor beta chains from one sample, sequenced in a study of technical replicates of blood from a handful of donors. Produced via immunoSEQ multiplex PCR; TCRdb's table is partial and in-frame only. The table has some 74,000 clones, over 85% seen once. Sequenced material: T cells isolated from PBMCs. The receptor source for this set is a human donor in good health.

The chain couples TRBV9 to TRBJ2-2, with 10 bases identical to TRBD2. CDR3 length: 15 amino acids. CDR1 SGDLS and CDR2 YYNGEE come from the germline V gene. The trim removed 5 bases at V and 3 bases at J, leaving 4 bases unmatched. The CDR3 nucleotides are TGTGCCAGCAGAAGCCTAGCGGGAGACACCGGGGAGCTGTTTTTT. Amino acid sequence: CASRSLAGDTGELFF.

The V call is TRBV21-1, the J call TRBJ1-2; no check of the table's D call, TRBD1, against the DNA was made. TRBV21-1 is deemed a pseudogene. This CDR3 spans 15 amino acids. In nucleotides, the CDR3 is TGTGCCAGCAGCCATCGACAGGAAGTTCATCGGGGCTACACCTTC. It encodes CASSHRQEVHRGYTF.